This T cell receptor (beta chain) was obtained from a study of beta chain features in type 1 diabetes. Study-level findings and limits: Across all four CD4+ subsets, people with type 1 diabetes showed modestly shorter TCRB CDR3s. The similarity of naive, central memory and Treg TCRB repertoires appeared greater among patients than among healthy donors. Highly expressing activated T cells could be over-counted with a cDNA template.

As concerns this clone: No antigen is known for it. Other DNA sequences in the same sample also yield this CDR3.

The isolated RNA, all of it, was reverse transcribed, so expressed TCRB transcripts were what got sequenced. An average approximately 3.3 million reads came from naive, central memory and regulatory T cell samples. Libraries were prepared by immunoSEQ multiplex PCR; TCRdb keeps only in-frame clonotypes and omits some of them. Among around 350,000 clones listed, 10% to 15% were seen once. The CDR3 covers 15 residues. V gave up 5 bases and J gave up 1 base; unmatched junction bases: 3. Germline V gives CDR1 LNHDA, CDR2 SQIVND (reference sequence). The chain is built from TRBV19 and TRBJ2-1, with TRBD1 matching 9 bases. This sequence was found in a man aged 18-30 years in good health. The material sequenced was naive CD4+ T cells from blood. The CDR3 loop reads CASSPGQGSYNEQFF. CDR3 nucleotide sequence: TGTGCCAGTAGTCCAGGACAGGGGTCCTACAATGAGCAGTTCTTC.